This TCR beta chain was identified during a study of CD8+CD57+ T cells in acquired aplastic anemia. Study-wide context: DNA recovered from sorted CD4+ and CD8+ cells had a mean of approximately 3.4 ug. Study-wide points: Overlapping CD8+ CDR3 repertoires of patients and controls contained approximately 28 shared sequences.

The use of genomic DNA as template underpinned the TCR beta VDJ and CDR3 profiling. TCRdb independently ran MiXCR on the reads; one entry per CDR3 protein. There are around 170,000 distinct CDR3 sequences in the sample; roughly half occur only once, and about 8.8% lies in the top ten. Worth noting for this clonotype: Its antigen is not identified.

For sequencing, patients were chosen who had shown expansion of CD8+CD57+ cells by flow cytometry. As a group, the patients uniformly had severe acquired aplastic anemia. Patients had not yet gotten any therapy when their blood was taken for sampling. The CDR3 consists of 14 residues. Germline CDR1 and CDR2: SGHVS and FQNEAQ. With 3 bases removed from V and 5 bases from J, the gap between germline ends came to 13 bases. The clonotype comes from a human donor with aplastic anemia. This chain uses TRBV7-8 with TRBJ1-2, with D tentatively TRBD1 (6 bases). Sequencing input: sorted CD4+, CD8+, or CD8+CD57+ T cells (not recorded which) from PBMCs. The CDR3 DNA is TGTGCCAGCAGCTTCGGACAGCGAGAGTATGGCTACACCTTC. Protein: CASSFGQREYGYTF.